The 18 T cell receptor beta chains below were found in one sample sequenced in a study of cytomegalovirus exposure and HLA in healthy donors (dated by TCRdb to about 2017). Receptor amplification or capture employed the immunoSEQ multiplex PCR assay. The multiplex PCR relied on a mix of 60 forward primers for TCR Vbeta segments and 13 reverse primers for TCR Jbeta segments. Not all clones reach the TCRdb copy of this immuneACCESS table, which keeps in-frame sequences only. Checked studies attribute under half of the gap to unresolved V genes and leave the rest unexplained. The sample profile shows some 180,000 clones; roughly three quarters of them were found once. In total, the top ten clones hold roughly 2.5% of the sample. What was sequenced was PBMCs. Receptors were obtained from a woman aged 30 to 39 in good health and CMV-seropositive.

V usage is TRBV6-5 and J usage is TRBJ1-1; TRBD1 aligns across 10 bases. Per the germline V gene, CDR1 is MNHEY and CDR2 is SVGAGI. CDR3 length: 12 residues. J gave up 9 bases and V 6 bases, and 4 bases lay outside the gene matches. The CDR3 is CASRGQGRKAFF. The CDR3 DNA is TGTGCCAGCAGGGGACAGGGGAGGAAAGCTTTCTTT.

The CDR3 region has the DNA TGTGCTAGTGGCCCAGGGGGTTACACTGAAGCTTTCTTT. Protein: CASGPGGYTEAFF. The chain employs TRBV12-5 and TRBJ1-1; 7 nucleotides align to TRBD1. Germline V CDR1 and CDR2: LGHNT, FRNRAP. V was pared by 6 bases and J by 3 bases, with 4 bases of the junction left unmatched. This CDR3 is built from 13 residues.

This clone was counted between two and nine times. V and J are TRBV27 and TRBJ1-5; TRBD1 is a possible D gene (5 bases). The V gene's germline CDR1 is MNHEY and CDR2 SMNVEV (reference sequence). The CDR3 covers 15 residues. Trimming stripped 8 bases from V and 0 bases from J, with 14 bases between. The CDR3 loop reads CASAAPRVSNQPQHF. The CDR3 nucleotides are TGTGCCAGCGCCGCCCCCAGGGTTAGCAATCAGCCCCAGCATTTT.

The chain couples TRBV6-6 to TRBJ2-3; 7 bases align to TRBD2. The CDR3 has 15 amino acids. After removal of 6 bases from V and 2 bases from J, the junction contained 8 bases not matched to a gene. Germline CDR1 MNHNY, CDR2 SVGAGI (reference sequence). CDR3 protein: CASSKASGSTDTQYF. The DNA for the CDR3 is TGTGCCAGCAGCAAAGCTAGCGGATCCACAGATACGCAGTATTTT.

This rearrangement joins TRBV9 to TRBJ2-2; no reliable D call. Germline CDR1 SGDLS, CDR2 YYNGEE. The germline V and J ends were trimmed by 2 bases and 6 bases, with 11 bases remaining between them. This CDR3 spans 14 amino acids. CDR3 in amino acids: CASSVRVVSGELFF. The CDR3 bases are TGTGCCAGCAGCGTTCGTGTTGTGTCCGGGGAGCTGTTTTTT.

The chain joins TRBV7-6 to TRBJ2-1; D unresolved. Germline CDR1 SGHVS, CDR2 FNYEAQ. The CDR3 has 14 amino acids. Between the trimmed V and J ends, which lost 0 bases and 8 bases, there was a span of 11 bases. CDR3 sequence: CASSLAGSSDEQFF. As DNA, the CDR3 is TGTGCCAGCAGCTTAGCGGGTAGCAGTGATGAGCAGTTCTTC.

The chain uses TRBV15 and TRBJ2-7; D might be TRBD1 (6 bases). With 0 bases removed from V and 4 bases from J, the gap between germline ends came to 16 bases. Germline CDR1 is LNHNV and CDR2 is YYDKDF (reference sequence). The CDR3 covers 16 residues. CDR3 bases: TGTGCCACCAGCAGAGACCAGGGGTCCCACGGGTACGAGCAGTACTTC. Translating it yields CATSRDQGSHGYEQYF.

This sequence joins TRBV11-3 and TRBJ2-3, with D possibly TRBD2 on 6 matching bases. The CDR3 sequence is 15 residues long. The germline gives CDR1 SGHNT, CDR2 YENEEA. Trimming pared 3 bases from V and 4 bases from J, leaving 14 bases between. The CDR3 nucleotides read TGTGCCAGCAGCTTGGGACTGGGTTACGCAGATACGCAGTATTTT. It translates to CASSLGLGYADTQYF.

This rearrangement joins TRBV7-9 to TRBJ2-2; TRBD2 matches at 7 bases. The CDR3 contains 16 residues. Germline V gene lookup returns CDR1 SEHNR and CDR2 FQNEAQ (reference sequence). Trimming at V came to 4 bases and at J to 4 bases, leaving 9 bases not matched to a gene. CDR3 amino acids: CASSSPGGFGTGELFF. For the CDR3, the DNA is TGTGCCAGCAGCTCCCCCGGGGGGTTCGGCACCGGGGAGCTGTTTTTT.

The chain links TRBV7-2 to TRBJ2-3; 8 bases map to TRBD2. CDR1 is SGHTA and CDR2 is FQGNSA in the germline V gene. The CDR3 is 17 amino acids. V shed 0 bases and J 2 bases; nucleotides not matched to a gene: 7. CDR3 in DNA: TGTGCCAGCAGCTTAGCTACGAGCGGGGGATTCACAGATACGCAGTATTTT. Amino acid sequence: CASSLATSGGFTDTQYF.

The chain uses TRBV6-6 and TRBJ1-1; 7 bases align to TRBD1. The junction had 8 bases not matched to a gene; V was cut back by 6 bases and J by 4 bases. Per germline, CDR1 MNHNY and CDR2 SVGAGI (reference sequence). CDR3 size: 14 residues. CDR3 loop: CASSPTGRVTEAFF. The DNA for the CDR3 is TGTGCCAGCAGCCCGACAGGGCGGGTCACTGAAGCTTTCTTT.

The V gene is TRBV7-6, the J gene TRBJ1-5; 7 nucleotides match TRBD1. Germline V gene sequence: CDR1 SGHVS, CDR2 FNYEAQ. CDR3 size: 16 residues. The J segment lost 3 bases and the V segment lost 2 bases, leaving 7 bases of the junction unmatched. The CDR3 sequence: CASSLKRDSANQPQHF. CDR3 DNA: TGTGCCAGCAGCTTAAAGAGGGACAGCGCCAATCAGCCCCAGCATTTT.

V is TRBV29-1 and J is TRBJ2-3, with TRBD1 as a possible D gene (5 bases). CDR1 is SQVTM and CDR2 is ANQGSEA in the germline V gene. Trimming took 4 bases from V and 2 from J, leaving 19 bases between them. The CDR3 is 16 residues long. For the CDR3, the DNA is TGCAGCGTTGGAGAGATAAGACAGACCCTCACAGATACGCAGTATTTT. Translating it yields CSVGEIRQTLTDTQYF.

This clone has a single count. V gene TRBV5-6 combines with J gene TRBJ2-3; TRBD2 agrees at 8 bases. This CDR3 is built from 18 residues. V trimming: 0 bases; J trimming: 4 bases; junction bases outside the gene matches: 13. Germline V gene sequence: CDR1 SGHDT, CDR2 YYEEEE. DNA for the CDR3: TGTGCCAGCAGCTTGGGGAGGGGCGGTGCGGGGGGTCCAGATACGCAGTATTTT. Translating gives CASSLGRGGAGGPDTQYF.

The chain combines TRBV28 with TRBJ2-5; 9 bases fit TRBD1. The germline V gene encodes CDR1 MDHEN and CDR2 SYDVKM. The CDR3 is made up of 17 amino acids. Unmatched junction bases numbered 10, after V lost 5 bases and J lost 0 bases. The CDR3 reads CASSPRTGVDYQETQYF. CDR3 nucleotide sequence: TGTGCCAGCAGTCCCCGGACAGGGGTGGATTACCAAGAGACCCAGTACTTC.

The gene calls are TRBV4-1 and TRBJ1-2, with a weak D call TRBD1 (6 bases). V shed 0 bases and J shed 8 bases, with 10 bases lying between them. CDR1 is MGHRA and CDR2 is YSYEKL in the germline V gene. CDR3 size: 13 residues. CDR3 bases: TGCGCCAGCAGCCAAGATAGGGACAACGGCTACACCTTC. Translation gives CASSQDRDNGYTF.

V gene TRBV29-1 combines with J gene TRBJ1-1; D not certain. Trimming took off 4 bases at V and 4 bases at J, with 13 bases between the two ends. The CDR3 length is 13 residues. Germline V lookup: CDR1 SQVTM, CDR2 ANQGSEA. CDR3 in amino acids: CSVGVSRFTEAFF. The CDR3 DNA follows: TGCAGCGTTGGCGTGTCGCGGTTCACTGAAGCTTTCTTT. The entire variable domain, with the rest obtained from reference TRBV29-1 and TRBJ1-1, is as follows: SAVISQKPSRDICQRGTSLTIQCQVDSQVTMMFWYRQQPGQSLTLIATANQGSEATYESGFVIDKFPISRPNLTFSTLTVSNMSPEDSSIYLCSVGVSRFTEAFFGQGTRLTVV.

The V call is TRBV6-1, the J call TRBJ2-7, with D perhaps TRBD2 (5 bases). The CDR3 loop spans 11 amino acids. The germline V gene encodes CDR1 MNHNS and CDR2 SASEGT. V lost 5 bases to trimming and J lost 9 bases, with 11 bases between them. The CDR3 DNA is TGTGCCAGCAGTTTAGGGAGCAGGCAGTACTTC. Amino acids: CASSLGSRQYF.